What follows are 27 T cell receptor beta chains derived from one specimen sequenced in a study of T cells after yellow fever vaccination. Each CDR3 protein gets one entry after TCRdb re-called the 5' RACE reads with MiXCR. The data contain about 350,000 distinct CDR3 sequences, roughly 8.4% of them seen just once; the ten biggest clones take up under 20%. The sample was PBMCs, taken approximately 40 days after the first yellow fever vaccination. These TCRs come from a man between 18 and 35 years old who received the YFV17D yellow fever vaccine.

This chain connects TRBV20-1 to TRBJ2-5; D uncertain. The CDR3 is made up of 14 amino acids. CDR1 and CDR2 from the germline V gene are DFQATT and SNEGSKA (reference sequence). The ends were cut back, 0 bases at V and 0 bases at J, with 8 bases in the middle. The CDR3 DNA reads as TGCAGTGCTAGAGAAGCGACGAACCAAGAGACCCAGTACTTC. Amino acid sequence: CSAREATNQETQYF.

This clonotype was counted a few times. This chain connects TRBV7-6 to TRBJ2-7; 10 bases are a match to TRBD1. With 5 bases clipped from V and 3 bases from J, the junction kept 7 bases outside the gene matches. CDR1 is SGHVS, CDR2 FNYEAQ, per germline. This CDR3 spans 15 amino acids. CDR3 sequence reads: CASSLGTGVGYEQYF. In nucleotides, the CDR3 is TGTGCCAGCAGCCTCGGGACAGGGGTGGGCTACGAGCAGTACTTC.

This clonotype has more than one count but fewer than ten. V and J are TRBV6-1 and TRBJ2-5; the match to TRBD2 covers 8 bases. The CDR3 consists of 16 residues. With 5 bases clipped from V and 5 bases from J, the junction kept 13 bases outside the gene matches. Per the germline V gene, CDR1 is MNHNS and CDR2 is SASEGT. The CDR3 loop is CASSPPGLGYPETQYF. CDR3 DNA: TGTGCCAGCAGTCCACCGGGACTAGGATATCCGGAGACCCAGTACTTC.

The sample holds many counts of this clonotype. V gene TRBV3-1 combines with J gene TRBJ2-7; no reliable D call. The CDR3 length is 14 residues. The ends were cut back, 0 bases at V and 0 bases at J, with 6 bases in the middle. Germline V gene lookup returns CDR1 LGHDT and CDR2 YNNKEL (reference sequence). CDR3 bases: TGTGCCAGCAGCCAAGAAGGGCTCTCCTACGAGCAGTACTTC. Its protein is CASSQEGLSYEQYF.

The chain carries TRBV18 and TRBJ2-1; D is perhaps TRBD2 (5 bases). The V end was cut by 4 bases, the J end by 7 bases, with 14 bases between. Germline-derived CDR1 and CDR2 are KGHSH and LQKENI. The CDR3 covers 14 residues. The CDR3 sequence is CASSRRLAVNEQFF. The CDR3 bases are TGTGCCAGCTCACGGCGCCTAGCCGTGAATGAGCAGTTCTTC.

As DNA, the CDR3 is TGTGCCAGCAGTTACAACAGGGTACAGGAAAAACTGTTTTTT. Encoded protein: CASSYNRVQEKLFF. The chain is built from TRBV6-5 and TRBJ1-4; maybe TRBD1 (6 bases). Germline-derived CDR1 and CDR2 are MNHEY and SVGAGI. Trimming shortened V by 2 bases and J by 8 bases, and 12 bases separated the two germline ends. The CDR3 contains 14 residues.

The chain uses TRBV2 and TRBJ2-2, with D unresolved. The V gene's germline CDR1 is SNHLY and CDR2 FYNNEI. The CDR3 is 15 amino acids. Trimming left V 7 bases short and J 1 base short, with 13 bases between. CDR3 residues: CASTTHQMNTGELFF. Written as DNA, the CDR3 is TGTGCCAGCACCACCCACCAAATGAACACCGGGGAGCTGTTTTTT.

The chain has TRBV7-2 and TRBJ2-1; D possibly corresponds to TRBD1 (5 bases). V was cut by 3 bases and J by 9 bases, with 15 bases left in between. Germline V gene data show CDR1 as SGHTA and CDR2 as FQGNSA. The CDR3 runs 14 residues. The CDR3 DNA follows: TGTGCCAGCAGCTTTAGGGGTAGTAACAGTGAGCAGTTCTTC. It codes for CASSFRGSNSEQFF.

This clonotype was counted between two and nine times. This chain links TRBV19 with TRBJ1-2; D uncertain. Germline V gene lookup returns CDR1 LNHDA and CDR2 SQIVND (reference sequence). The V end was cut by 6 bases, the J end by 3 bases, with 8 bases between. The CDR3 is made up of 12 amino acids. The CDR3 DNA sequence: TGTGCCAGTAGGGCCCCTGACTATGGCTACACCTTC. Its protein is CASRAPDYGYTF.

V and J are TRBV20-1 and TRBJ2-2, with 7 nucleotides matching TRBD1. The CDR3 has 15 residues. J gave up 5 bases and V 3 bases, and 9 bases lay outside the gene matches. Germline values: CDR1 DFQATT, CDR2 SNEGSKA (reference sequence). This CDR3 is CSARGQLAGTGELFF. The DNA of the CDR3 is TGCAGTGCTAGGGGACAGCTCGCCGGAACCGGGGAGCTGTTTTTT.

This clonotype was recorded many times. The gene calls are TRBV5-1 and TRBJ2-2; TRBD2 matches 7 bases. V lost 1 base to trimming and J lost 4 bases; unmatched junction nucleotides: 4. Germline CDR1 reads SGHRS; CDR2 reads YFSETQ. The length of the CDR3 is 15 residues. CDR3 nucleotide sequence: TGCGCCAGCAGCTTGAGCGGGGTTGTCACCGGGGAGCTGTTTTTT. Translated, it gives CASSLSGVVTGELFF. Variable domain in full (rest from reference TRBV5-1 and TRBJ2-2): KAGVTQTPRYLIKTRGQQVTLSCSPISGHRSVSWYQQTPGQGLQFLFEYFSETQRNKGNFPGRFSGRQFSNSRSEMNVSTLELGDSALYLCASSLSGVVTGELFFGEGSRLTVL.

The table lists this clonotype with a few counts. The rearrangement joins TRBV28 to TRBJ1-2, with TRBD1 matching over 9 bases. Germline assignment: CDR1 MDHEN and CDR2 SYDVKM. CDR3 length equals 13 residues. V shed 8 bases, J shed 8 bases, and the junction held 9 bases outside the gene matches. DNA of the CDR3: TGTGCCAGCGGGCCCGGGACAGGGTTAGGCTACACCTTC. Protein product: CASGPGTGLGYTF.

The chain has TRBV10-2 and TRBJ2-5, with D maybe TRBD2 (6 bases). Germline V lookup: CDR1 WSHSY, CDR2 SAAADI. The ends were cut back, 3 bases at V and 2 bases at J, with 10 bases in the middle. The CDR3 is 14 amino acids. DNA for the CDR3: TGCGCCAGCAGTGAAGCAGGGAGGCAAGAGACCCAGTACTTC. It encodes CASSEAGRQETQYF.

The CDR3 bases are TGTGCCAGCAGCTTCTCTTCCTACGAGCAGTACTTC. This encodes CASSFSSYEQYF. The rearrangement uses TRBV13 and TRBJ2-7, with no clear D. The CDR3 runs to 12 residues. The V and J ends lost 3 bases and 1 base respectively, with 4 bases between them. Germline CDR1 PRHDT, CDR2 FYEKMQ (reference sequence).

In its sample, this clonotype was seen many times. V usage is TRBV7-8 and J usage is TRBJ1-1; D ambiguous. Per germline, CDR1 SGHVS and CDR2 FQNEAQ. The CDR3 is made up of 12 amino acids. The V and J ends lost 1 base and 7 bases respectively, with 7 bases between them. The CDR3 sequence is CASSLGGFEAFF. For the CDR3, the DNA is TGTGCCAGCAGCTTAGGGGGATTTGAAGCTTTCTTT.

The gene calls are TRBV18 and TRBJ2-7; TRBD1 matches at 11 bases. Germline loops: CDR1 KGHSH, CDR2 LQKENI. This CDR3 is built from 18 residues. V lost 6 bases, J lost 3 bases, and 16 bases stayed unmatched. CDR3 sequence: CASSPYTTGTGGNYEQYF. The CDR3 DNA reads TGTGCCAGCTCTCCCTACACGACCGGGACAGGGGGGAACTACGAGCAGTACTTC.

Only a few counts were recorded for this clonotype. This sequence joins TRBV7-9 and TRBJ1-4; the match to TRBD1 covers 7 bases. Germline V gene lookup returns CDR1 SEHNR and CDR2 FQNEAQ (reference sequence). V dropped 5 bases and J dropped 7; count of bases not matched to a gene: 7. CDR3 length: 14 residues. The CDR3 loop reads CASSVEGAREKLFF. DNA of the CDR3: TGTGCCAGCAGCGTGGAGGGGGCGCGTGAAAAACTGTTTTTT.

The rearrangement links TRBV7-2 to TRBJ2-1; 8 nucleotides align to TRBD2. In germline, CDR1 is SGHTA, CDR2 FQGNSA. V shed 2 bases, J shed 5 bases, and the junction held 11 bases outside the gene matches. The CDR3 runs 17 residues. CDR3 sequence (DNA): TGTGCCAGCAGCTTAATTGCCGCTGTGCGGGGGGACAATGAGCAGTTCTTC. Its protein product is CASSLIAAVRGDNEQFF.

The CDR3 nucleotides are TGCGCCAGCGGGATGGGCGGATATGAAGCTTTCTTT. It translates to CASGMGGYEAFF. The chain couples TRBV5-1 to TRBJ1-1; D gene unclear. The CDR3 spans 12 residues. V was clipped by 7 bases and J by 7 bases, with 14 bases between them. Germline CDR1 and CDR2: SGHRS and YFSETQ. Based on the CDR3 plus reference TRBV5-1 and TRBJ1-1, the full variable domain is KAGVTQTPRYLIKTRGQQVTLSCSPISGHRSVSWYQQTPGQGLQFLFEYFSETQRNKGNFPGRFSGRQFSNSRSEMNVSTLELGDSALYLCASGMGGYEAFFGQGTRLTVV.

V usage is TRBV7-2 and J usage is TRBJ2-7, with 7 bases matching TRBD2. Germline lookup yields CDR1 SGHTA and CDR2 FQGNSA. The CDR3 totals 14 residues. Germline trimming cut 2 bases from V and 3 bases from J; bases unmatched to any gene: 4. The CDR3 DNA reads TGTGCCAGCAGCTTAAGGGGCGGGAGCTACGAGCAGTACGTC. Its translation: CASSLRGGSYEQYV.

The chain joins TRBV6-7 to TRBJ1-1; possibly TRBD1 for D (5 bases). TRBV6-7 is treated as an ORF (open reading frame) with a function not yet certain. The V gene lost 7 bases and the J gene lost 9 bases, with 24 bases spanning the gap. The CDR3 spans 15 residues. CDR3 sequence: CASKGAKARPSKAFF. The CDR3 region has the DNA TGTGCCAGCAAAGGGGCCAAGGCCCGCCCTAGCAAAGCTTTCTTT.

In its sample, this clonotype was seen a few times. The chain employs TRBV25-1 and TRBJ2-5, with D unclear. This CDR3 is 15 amino acids long. Germline loops: CDR1 MGHDK, CDR2 SYGVNS. V was clipped by 0 bases and J by 0 bases, with 8 bases between them. The CDR3 spells CASSEYKTYQETQYF. In DNA, the CDR3 is TGTGCCAGCAGTGAATATAAGACATACCAAGAGACCCAGTACTTC.

This chain connects TRBV5-1 to TRBJ1-3, with D unclear. The CDR3 totals 16 residues. Germline lookup yields CDR1 SGHRS and CDR2 YFSETQ. V lost 0 bases and J lost 4, with 14 bases in between. The CDR3 DNA sequence: TGCGCCAGCAGCTTGGTCGGCCCGAACCACGGAAACACCATATATTTT. It encodes CASSLVGPNHGNTIYF.

The genes are TRBV10-3 and TRBJ2-7; 7 bases align to TRBD2. CDR3 length: 13 amino acids. The V and J ends lost 6 bases and 0 bases, in that order; junction bases with no gene match: 2. The germline gives CDR1 ENHRY, CDR2 SYGVKD. CDR3: CAIRGDYSYEQYF. The DNA of the CDR3 is TGTGCCATCAGAGGGGACTACTCCTACGAGCAGTACTTC.

This clonotype was detected only a few times. V usage is TRBV7-2 and J usage is TRBJ2-7; D is perhaps TRBD2 (6 bases). Trimming took off 2 bases at V and 5 bases at J, with 10 bases between the two ends. CDR1 and CDR2 from the germline V gene are SGHTA and FQGNSA. The CDR3 has 13 residues. The DNA of the CDR3 is TGTGCCAGCAGCTTAACCCGGGGGAACGAGCAGTACGTC. Translating gives CASSLTRGNEQYV.

This clonotype showed up many times. The J gene is TRBJ2-7, the V gene TRBV27; tentatively, D is TRBD2 (6 bases). This CDR3 is 13 amino acids long. Germline loops: CDR1 MNHEY, CDR2 SMNVEV (reference sequence). The V end lost 0 bases, the J end lost 7 bases, and 10 bases lay between the germline ends. The CDR3 bases are TGTGCCAGCAGTTTATCGGGAAGCGGGGAGCAGTACTTC. Its translation: CASSLSGSGEQYF.

This clonotype was observed a handful of times. The V gene is TRBV4-1, the J gene TRBJ2-1, with 9 bases lining up with TRBD2. The CDR3 has 14 residues. V trimming: 5 bases; J trimming: 3 bases; junction bases outside the gene matches: 2. CDR1 and CDR2 from the germline V gene are MGHRA and YSYEKL. CDR3 protein: CASSERGVYNEQFF. As DNA, the CDR3 is TGCGCCAGCAGCGAGCGGGGGGTCTACAATGAGCAGTTCTTC.